What follows are 12 T cell receptor beta chains derived from one specimen sequenced in a study of CD39 and CD103 CD8 tumor-infiltrating T cells. TCRdb's table, derived via immunoSEQ multiplex PCR, lists solely in-frame clones and lacks some. The sample shows about 450 clones, roughly 72% of them seen only once. What was sequenced was CD39+ CD103+ CD8+ T cells sorted from the tumor. Indicated subset: CD103+CD39+ double-positive CD45RA- CD8 T cells. The receptors shown here come from a human donor with head and neck squamous cell carcinoma.

The chain joins TRBV2 to TRBJ1-3; D unresolved. Trimming left V 0 bases short and J 2 bases short, with 17 bases between. The CDR3 contains 18 residues. Germline V gene data show CDR1 as SNHLY and CDR2 as FYNNEI. CDR3 in amino acids: CASSEALTGVGAGNTIYF. CDR3 in DNA: TGTGCCAGCAGTGAAGCGCTTACCGGGGTAGGCGCTGGAAACACCATATATTTT.

The chain carries TRBV19 and TRBJ1-5; 8 nucleotides match TRBD1. The junction had 9 bases not matched to a gene; V was cut back by 7 bases and J by 4 bases. From germline, CDR1 is LNHDA and CDR2 SQIVND (reference sequence). CDR3 length equals 15 residues. The CDR3 sequence is CASTRGQGLNQPQHF. The CDR3 DNA sequence: TGTGCCAGTACCCGAGGACAGGGTTTGAATCAGCCCCAGCATTTT.

This chain uses TRBV2 with TRBJ2-1, with 10 positions matching TRBD2. The germline V gene encodes CDR1 SNHLY and CDR2 FYNNEI. CDR3 size: 15 residues. With 7 bases clipped from V and 8 bases from J, the junction kept 11 bases outside the gene matches. CDR3 in amino acids: CASMDKRGGRDEQFF. Here the CDR3 DNA reads TGTGCCAGCATGGATAAGCGGGGGGGCAGGGATGAGCAGTTCTTC.

This chain connects TRBV28 to TRBJ2-7, with 10 bases lining up with TRBD1. CDR1 is MDHEN and CDR2 is SYDVKM in the germline V gene. The CDR3 loop spans 15 amino acids. V lost 7 bases, J lost 5 bases, and 11 bases stayed unmatched. In DNA, the CDR3 is TGTGCCAGCACCTCTGGGGGACAGGGGATCGACGAGCAGTACTTC. This sequence encodes CASTSGGQGIDEQYF. The complete variable domain, with remaining parts taken from reference TRBV28 and TRBJ2-7, reads DVKVTQSSRYLVKRTGEKVFLECVQDMDHENMFWYRQDPGLGLRLIYFSYDVKMKEKGDIPEGYSVSREKKERFSLILESASTNQTSMYLCASTSGGQGIDEQYFGPGTRLTVT.

The chain recombines TRBV7-9 with TRBJ1-1, with TRBD1 matching over 8 bases. The CDR3 sequence is 12 residues long. V gave up 5 bases and J gave up 10 bases; unmatched junction bases: 6. Germline loops: CDR1 SEHNR, CDR2 FQNEAQ (reference sequence). This CDR3 reads CASSVDRGTAFF. CDR3 DNA: TGTGCCAGCAGCGTTGACAGGGGTACAGCTTTCTTT.

V and J are TRBV2 and TRBJ1-3, with D hard to call. The CDR3 has 15 amino acids. Germline V CDR1 and CDR2: SNHLY, FYNNEI. The ends were cut back, 6 bases at V and 0 bases at J, with 12 bases in the middle. The CDR3 bases are TGTGCCAGCAGGGGGTGGAGCGGCTCTGGAAACACCATATATTTT. It specifies CASRGWSGSGNTIYF.

V and J are TRBV7-8 and TRBJ2-7; 11 bases map to TRBD1. From germline, CDR1 is SGHVS and CDR2 FQNEAQ. The CDR3 sequence is 17 residues long. J gave up 1 base and V 1 base, and 6 bases lay outside the gene matches. The DNA of the CDR3 is TGTGCCAGCAGCTTAGGGGCCGGGACAGGGGGTTCCTACGAGCAGTACTTC. It is translated as CASSLGAGTGGSYEQYF.

The chain carries TRBV30 and TRBJ1-1; D is ambiguous. Germline-derived CDR1 and CDR2 are GTSNPN and SVGIG (reference sequence). V lost 0 bases and J 7 bases, leaving 12 bases between the germline ends. The CDR3 sequence is 13 residues long. The CDR3 is CAWSVTGGSEAFF. The CDR3 nucleotides read TGTGCCTGGAGTGTAACGGGCGGGAGTGAAGCTTTCTTT.

By share, this clone ranks as large. The chain recombines TRBV19 with TRBJ2-7; maybe TRBD2 (5 bases). Per the germline V gene, CDR1 is LNHDA and CDR2 is SQIVND (reference sequence). V was pared by 0 bases and J by 5 bases, with 14 bases between. CDR3 length: 15 residues. CDR3 nucleotides: TGTGCCAGTAGTATAGAGATCGAGGGTTTCGACGAGCAGTACTTC. Its translation: CASSIEIEGFDEQYF.

The V gene is TRBV10-3, the J gene TRBJ1-1; D is unclear. Looked up from germline, CDR1 is ENHRY and CDR2 is SYGVKD. This CDR3 spans 12 amino acids. Deletions cut 4 bases from V and 1 base from J, with 4 bases between. CDR3 DNA sequence: TGTGCCATCAGTGCTCGGAACACTGAAGCTTTCTTT. This encodes CAISARNTEAFF.

This clone is hyperexpanded (1% or more) in the sample. This chain connects TRBV27 to TRBJ1-2, with TRBD1 as a possible D gene (5 bases). The V gene's germline CDR1 is MNHEY and CDR2 SMNVEV (reference sequence). Trimming stripped 6 bases from V and 2 bases from J, with 19 bases between. This CDR3 spans 16 amino acids. The CDR3 coding sequence is TGTGCCAGCAGCTACACCCTCGGGGGGATAAACTATGGCTACACCTTC. Amino acids: CASSYTLGGINYGYTF.

The V call is TRBV7-9, the J call TRBJ2-7; possible D gene TRBD2, 5 bases. In germline, CDR1 is SEHNR, CDR2 FQNEAQ (reference sequence). This CDR3 region has 15 residues. The ends were cut back, 2 bases at V and 0 bases at J, with 11 bases in the middle. The CDR3 region is CASSLFPGSSYEQYF. In DNA, the CDR3 is TGTGCCAGCAGCTTATTTCCGGGGAGCTCCTACGAGCAGTACTTC.